This T cell receptor (beta chain) was observed in a study of T cell repertoires in cytomegalovirus infection. Turning to the study itself: Public TCR beta signature analysis indicated the presence of both CMV infection and matching HLA type.

Germline loops: CDR1 SGHTA, CDR2 FQGNSA. This CDR3 comprises 19 residues. V lost 5 bases and J lost 3; bases outside the gene matches: 20. Study observations and caveats: What dominated the ex vivo response were HLA-C-restricted CMV-specific TCR beta clonotypes.

MiXCR, run by TCRdb on the reads, gives a single entry per CDR3 protein. The sample lists fewer than 400,000 distinct CDR3 sequences, around 18% occurring once. The sample holds a few counts of this clonotype. Its specificity is not known. The sequencing sample was made of PBMCs. The clonotype originates from a human donor in good health (CMV status not recorded). Some clones in this sample may be carry-over from other donors' samples. V and J are TRBV7-2 and TRBJ2-3; 7 positions match TRBD2. The CDR3 sequence: CASSDAGGSLVESTDTQYF. The CDR3 DNA follows: TGTGCCAGCAGCGACGCTGGCGGGAGTTTGGTGGAGTCGACAGATACGCAGTATTTT.